This TCR beta chain was identified during a study of regulatory T cells in long-lasting Graves disease. There are a few counts of this clonotype. Its specificity is unknown. Germline assignment: CDR1 SGDLS and CDR2 YYNGEE. This CDR3 has 13 residues. V trimming: 2 bases; J trimming: 7 bases; junction bases outside the gene matches: 0. Building the TCR beta libraries relied on iRepertoire HTBI primers, and CDR3 regions underwent Arm-PCR. Per the authors' pipeline: In the combined samples, under 80 TRBV and 14 to 15 TRBJ segments were identified. One entry per CDR3 protein results from TCRdb running MiXCR on the multiplex PCR reads. TCRdb's processing, not the study's, gives the V and J calls here. The sample includes more than 400,000 distinct CDR3 sequences, about 15% of them seen just once. Study results and caveats: Persistent disease exhibited a predilection for TRBV28, TRBJ1-2 and TRBJ2-5.

Documented time point: newly diagnosed GD, antithyroid drugs for less than 3 months. After RNA was extracted from PBMCs, the TCR library was made from it. The same data also contributed to another study, on T cells in Graves' hyperthyroidism and ophthalmopathy. That publication notes: Among clonotypes expanded in thyroid above 0.001, most were also found in blood.

The chain carries TRBV9 and TRBJ2-4, with 10 bases identical to TRBD1. The TCR comes from a woman aged 25 to 45 with Graves disease. Sequencing used peripheral blood mononuclear cells (PBMCs), obtained at new diagnosis, from a patient treated with antithyroid drugs. CDR3 protein: CASSVGQGNIQYF. The CDR3 bases are TGTGCCAGCAGCGTGGGACAGGGGAACATTCAGTACTTC.